This T cell receptor (beta chain) was sequenced in a study of blood T cell repertoires in COVID-19. Libraries were prepared by immunoSEQ multiplex PCR; TCRdb keeps only in-frame clonotypes and omits some of them. The sample yields 300,000 to 450,000 clones, roughly 90% seen once. This clone was counted a single time. Germline V lookup: CDR1 SGHAT, CDR2 FQNNGV. This CDR3 spans 14 amino acids. V was pared by 5 bases and J by 3 bases, with 5 bases of the junction left unmatched. Input material: peripheral blood. The receptor's source is a woman aged 30 to 39 with COVID-19, enrolled during active disease. V gene TRBV11-2 combines with J gene TRBJ2-3, with 7 bases lining up with TRBD1. CDR3 bases: TGTGCCAGCAGCACGACAGGGATTACAGATACGCAGTATTTT. Translation gives CASSTTGITDTQYF.